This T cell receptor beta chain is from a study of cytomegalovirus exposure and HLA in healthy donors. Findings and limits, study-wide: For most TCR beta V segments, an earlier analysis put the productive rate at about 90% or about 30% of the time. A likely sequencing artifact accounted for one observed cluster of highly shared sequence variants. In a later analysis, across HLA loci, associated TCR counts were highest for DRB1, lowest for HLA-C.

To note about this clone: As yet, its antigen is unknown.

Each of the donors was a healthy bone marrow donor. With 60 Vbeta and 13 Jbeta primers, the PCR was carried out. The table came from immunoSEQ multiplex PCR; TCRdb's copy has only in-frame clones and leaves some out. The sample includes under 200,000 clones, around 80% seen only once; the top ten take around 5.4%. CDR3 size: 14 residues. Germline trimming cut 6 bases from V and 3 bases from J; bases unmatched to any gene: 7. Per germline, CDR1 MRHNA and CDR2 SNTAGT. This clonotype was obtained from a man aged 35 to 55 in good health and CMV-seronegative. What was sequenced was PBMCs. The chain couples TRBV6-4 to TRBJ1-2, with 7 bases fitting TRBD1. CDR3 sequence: CASRNRDSDYGYTF. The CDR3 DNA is TGTGCCAGCAGGAACCGGGACAGCGACTATGGCTACACCTTC.